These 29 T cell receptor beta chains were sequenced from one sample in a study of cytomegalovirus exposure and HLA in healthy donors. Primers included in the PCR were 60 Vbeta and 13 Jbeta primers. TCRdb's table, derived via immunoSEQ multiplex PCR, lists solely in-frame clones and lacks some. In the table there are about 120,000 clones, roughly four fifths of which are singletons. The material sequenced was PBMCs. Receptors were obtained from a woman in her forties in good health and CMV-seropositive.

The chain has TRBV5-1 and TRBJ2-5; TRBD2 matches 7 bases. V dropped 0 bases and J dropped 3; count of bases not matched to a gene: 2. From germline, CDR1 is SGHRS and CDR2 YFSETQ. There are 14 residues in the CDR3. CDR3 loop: CASSLASGKETQYF. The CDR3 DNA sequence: TGCGCCAGCAGCTTGGCTAGCGGCAAAGAGACCCAGTACTTC.

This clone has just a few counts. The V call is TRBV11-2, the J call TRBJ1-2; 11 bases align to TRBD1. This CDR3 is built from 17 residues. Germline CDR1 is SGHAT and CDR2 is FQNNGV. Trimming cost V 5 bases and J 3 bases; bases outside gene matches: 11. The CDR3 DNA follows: TGTGCCAGCAGCCATCACGCACTGGGACAGGGGGACTATGGCTACACCTTC. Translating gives CASSHHALGQGDYGYTF.

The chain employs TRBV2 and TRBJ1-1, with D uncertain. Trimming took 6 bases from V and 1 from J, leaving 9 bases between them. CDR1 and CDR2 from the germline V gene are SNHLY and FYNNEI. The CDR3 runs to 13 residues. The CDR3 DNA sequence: TGTGCCAGCAGCGGACTGTGGAACACTGAAGCTTTCTTT. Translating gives CASSGLWNTEAFF. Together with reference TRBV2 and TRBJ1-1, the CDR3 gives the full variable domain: EPEVTQTPSHQVTQMGQEVILRCVPISNHLYFYWYRQILGQKVEFLVSFYNNEISEKSEIFDDQFSVERPDGSNFTLKIRSTKLEDSAMYFCASSGLWNTEAFFGQGTRLTVV.

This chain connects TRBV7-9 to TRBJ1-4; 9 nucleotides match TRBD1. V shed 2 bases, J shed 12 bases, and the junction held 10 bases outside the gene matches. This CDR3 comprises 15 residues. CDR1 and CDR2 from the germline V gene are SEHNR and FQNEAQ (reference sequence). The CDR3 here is CASSLLEGTGRQLFF. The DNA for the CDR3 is TGTGCCAGCAGCTTATTGGAAGGGACAGGGCGTCAACTGTTTTTT.

For the CDR3, the DNA is TGTGCCAGCAGCTCGGGACAACACCTCATCTACACCTTC. This sequence encodes CASSSGQHLIYTF. This sequence joins TRBV6-5 and TRBJ1-2; perhaps TRBD1 as D (6 bases). V lost 6 bases, J lost 10 bases, and 18 bases lay in between. The CDR3 is made up of 13 amino acids. CDR1 and CDR2 (germline): MNHEY, SVGAGI.

The CDR3 loop reads CASSPKGVAYEQYF. The CDR3 DNA follows: TGTGCCAGCTCCCCCAAGGGGGTAGCCTACGAGCAGTACTTC. V and J are TRBV6-5 and TRBJ2-7; D is perhaps TRBD1 (6 bases). Germline CDR1 and CDR2: MNHEY and SVGAGI. V was clipped by 8 bases and J by 2 bases, with 16 bases between them. There are 14 residues in the CDR3.

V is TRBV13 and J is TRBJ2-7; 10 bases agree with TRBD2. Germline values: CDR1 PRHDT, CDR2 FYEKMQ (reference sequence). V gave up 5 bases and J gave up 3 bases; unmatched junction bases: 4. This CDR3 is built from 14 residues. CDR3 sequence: CASSPSSGGYEQYF. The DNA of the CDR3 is TGTGCCAGCAGCCCCTCTAGCGGGGGCTACGAGCAGTACTTC.

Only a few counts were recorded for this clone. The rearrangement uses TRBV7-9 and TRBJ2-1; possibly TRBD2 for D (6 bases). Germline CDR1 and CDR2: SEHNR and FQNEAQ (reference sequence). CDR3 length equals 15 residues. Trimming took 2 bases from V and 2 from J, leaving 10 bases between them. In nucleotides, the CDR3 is TGTGCCAGCAGCTTAAAGGGCGGGACCTACAATGAGCAGTTCTTC. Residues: CASSLKGGTYNEQFF.

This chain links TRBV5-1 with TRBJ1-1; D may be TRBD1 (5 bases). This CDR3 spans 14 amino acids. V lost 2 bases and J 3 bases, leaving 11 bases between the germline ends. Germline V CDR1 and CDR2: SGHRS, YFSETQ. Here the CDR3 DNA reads TGCGCCAGCAGCTTCAGGGAACCGGACACTGAAGCTTTCTTT. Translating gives CASSFREPDTEAFF.

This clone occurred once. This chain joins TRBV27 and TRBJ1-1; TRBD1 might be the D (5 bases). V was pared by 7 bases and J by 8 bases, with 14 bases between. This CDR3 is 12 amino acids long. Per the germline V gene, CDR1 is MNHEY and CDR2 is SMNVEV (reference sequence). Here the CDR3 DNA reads TGTGCCAGCACCCTATGGTGGACAGAAGCTTTCTTT. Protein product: CASTLWWTEAFF.

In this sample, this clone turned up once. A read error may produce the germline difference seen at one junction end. The CDR3 sequence: CASSFSLDRLWGCTF. Written as DNA, the CDR3 is TGTGCCAGCAGCTTCTCCCTTGACAGGCTATGGGGCTGCACCTTC. This chain uses TRBV5-6 with TRBJ1-2; D may be TRBD1 (6 bases). The CDR3 is 15 amino acids. The germline CDR1 and CDR2 sequences are SGHDT and YYEEEE.

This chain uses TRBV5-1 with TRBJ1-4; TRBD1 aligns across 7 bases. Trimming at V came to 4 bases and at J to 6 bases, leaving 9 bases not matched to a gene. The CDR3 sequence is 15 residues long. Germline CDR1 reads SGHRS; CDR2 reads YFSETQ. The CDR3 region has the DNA TGCGCCAGCAGCCGCGATTACAGGGGAGATGAAAAACTGTTTTTT. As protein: CASSRDYRGDEKLFF.

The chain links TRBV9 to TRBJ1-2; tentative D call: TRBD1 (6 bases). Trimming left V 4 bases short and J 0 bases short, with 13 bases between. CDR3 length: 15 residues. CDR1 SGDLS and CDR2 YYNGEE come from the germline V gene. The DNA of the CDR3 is TGTGCCAGCAGCCCAAACAGGGTCACTAACTATGGCTACACCTTC. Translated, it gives CASSPNRVTNYGYTF.

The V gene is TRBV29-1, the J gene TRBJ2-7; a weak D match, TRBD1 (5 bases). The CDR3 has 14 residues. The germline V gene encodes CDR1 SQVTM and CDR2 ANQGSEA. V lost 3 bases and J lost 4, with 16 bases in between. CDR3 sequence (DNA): TGCAGCGTTGAGACAGTAGACCGATCTTACGAGCAGTACTTC. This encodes CSVETVDRSYEQYF.

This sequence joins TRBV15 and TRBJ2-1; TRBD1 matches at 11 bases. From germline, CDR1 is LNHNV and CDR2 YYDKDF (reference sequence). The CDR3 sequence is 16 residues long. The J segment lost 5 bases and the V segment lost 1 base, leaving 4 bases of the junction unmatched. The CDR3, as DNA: TGTGCCACCAGCAGAGTTGGGACAGGGGGAAACAATGAGCAGTTCTTC. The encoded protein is CATSRVGTGGNNEQFF.

CDR3 in amino acids: CASSFTGSSYNSPLHF. The CDR3 nucleotides read TGTGCCAGCAGCTTTACAGGCAGCTCCTATAATTCACCCCTCCACTTT. V is TRBV5-6 and J is TRBJ1-6; a weak D match, TRBD1 (5 bases). The length of the CDR3 is 16 residues. Germline V lookup: CDR1 SGHDT, CDR2 YYEEEE. V shed 2 bases and J shed 0 bases, with 9 bases lying between them.

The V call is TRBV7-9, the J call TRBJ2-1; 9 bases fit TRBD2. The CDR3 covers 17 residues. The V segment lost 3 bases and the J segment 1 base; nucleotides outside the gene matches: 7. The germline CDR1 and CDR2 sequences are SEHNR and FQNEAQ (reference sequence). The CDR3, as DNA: TGTGCCAGCAGCTTTTCTAGCGGGATTAATTCCTACAATGAGCAGTTCTTC. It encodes CASSFSSGINSYNEQFF.

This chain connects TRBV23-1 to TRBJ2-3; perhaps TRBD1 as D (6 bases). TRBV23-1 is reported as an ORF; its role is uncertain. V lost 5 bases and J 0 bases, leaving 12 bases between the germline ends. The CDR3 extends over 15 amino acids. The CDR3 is CASSCPGQSTDTQYF. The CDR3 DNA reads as TGCGCCAGCAGTTGCCCCGGACAGAGCACAGATACGCAGTATTTT.

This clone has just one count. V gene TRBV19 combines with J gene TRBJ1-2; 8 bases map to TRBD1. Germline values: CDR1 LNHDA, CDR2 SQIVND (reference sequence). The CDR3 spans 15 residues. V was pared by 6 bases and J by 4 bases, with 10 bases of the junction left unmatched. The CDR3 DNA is TGTGCCAGTAGGGATCTCGGACAGGGAGCCTATGGCTACACCTTC. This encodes CASRDLGQGAYGYTF.

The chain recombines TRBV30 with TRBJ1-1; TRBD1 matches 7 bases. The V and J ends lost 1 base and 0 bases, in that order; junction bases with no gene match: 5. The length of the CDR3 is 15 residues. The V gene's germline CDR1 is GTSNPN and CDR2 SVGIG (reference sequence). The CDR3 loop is CAWSAWTGLNTEAFF. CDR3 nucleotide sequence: TGTGCCTGGAGTGCATGGACAGGTTTGAACACTGAAGCTTTCTTT. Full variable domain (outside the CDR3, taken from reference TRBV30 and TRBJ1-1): SQTIHQWPATLVQPVGSPLSLECTVEGTSNPNLYWYRQAAGRGLQLLFYSVGIGQISSEVPQNLSASRPQDRQFILSSKKLLLSDSGFYLCAWSAWTGLNTEAFFGQGTRLTVV.

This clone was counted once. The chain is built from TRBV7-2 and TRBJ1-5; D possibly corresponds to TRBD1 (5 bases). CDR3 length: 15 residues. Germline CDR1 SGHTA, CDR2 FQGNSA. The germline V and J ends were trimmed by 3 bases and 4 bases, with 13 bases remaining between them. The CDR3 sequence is CASSLGGLWNQPQHF. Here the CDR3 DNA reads TGTGCCAGCAGCTTGGGGGGTCTCTGGAATCAGCCCCAGCATTTT. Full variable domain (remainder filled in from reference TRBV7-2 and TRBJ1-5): GAGVSQSPSNKVTEKGKDVELRCDPISGHTALYWYRQSLGQGLEFLIYFQGNSAPDKSGLPSDRFSAERTGGSVSTLTIQRTQQEDSAVYLCASSLGGLWNQPQHFGDGTRLSIL.

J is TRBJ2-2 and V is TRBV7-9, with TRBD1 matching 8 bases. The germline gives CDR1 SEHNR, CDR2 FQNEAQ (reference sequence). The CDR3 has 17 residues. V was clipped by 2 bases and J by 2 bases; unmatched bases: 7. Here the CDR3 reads CASSLPGQGPNTGELFF. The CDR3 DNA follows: TGTGCCAGCAGCTTACCTGGACAGGGCCCTAACACCGGGGAGCTGTTTTTT.

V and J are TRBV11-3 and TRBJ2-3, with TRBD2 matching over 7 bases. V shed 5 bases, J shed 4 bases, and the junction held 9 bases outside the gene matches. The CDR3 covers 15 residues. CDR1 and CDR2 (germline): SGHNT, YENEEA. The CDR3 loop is CASSRGSGGSDTQYF. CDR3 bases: TGTGCCAGCAGCCGAGGTTCGGGGGGTTCAGATACGCAGTATTTT. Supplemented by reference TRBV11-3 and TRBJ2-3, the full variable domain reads EAGVVQSPRYKIIEKKQPVAFWCNPISGHNTLYWYLQNLGQGPELLIRYENEEAVDDSQLPKDRFSAERLKGVDSTLKIQPAELGDSAVYLCASSRGSGGSDTQYFGPGTRLTVL.

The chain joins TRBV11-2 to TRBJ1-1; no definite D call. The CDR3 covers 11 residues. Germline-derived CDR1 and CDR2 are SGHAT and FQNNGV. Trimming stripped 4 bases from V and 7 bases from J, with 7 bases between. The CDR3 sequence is CASSSFFEAFF. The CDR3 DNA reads TGTGCCAGCAGCTCTTTCTTTGAAGCTTTCTTT.

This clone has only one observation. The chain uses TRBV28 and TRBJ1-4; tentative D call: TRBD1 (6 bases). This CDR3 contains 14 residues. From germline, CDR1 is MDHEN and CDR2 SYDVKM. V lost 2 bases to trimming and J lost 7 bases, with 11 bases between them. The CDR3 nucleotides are TGTGCCAGCAGTTTAACAGGGATGGGTGAAAAACTGTTTTTT. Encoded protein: CASSLTGMGEKLFF. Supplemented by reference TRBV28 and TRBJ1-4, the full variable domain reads DVKVTQSSRYLVKRTGEKVFLECVQDMDHENMFWYRQDPGLGLRLIYFSYDVKMKEKGDIPEGYSVSREKKERFSLILESASTNQTSMYLCASSLTGMGEKLFFGSGTQLSVL.

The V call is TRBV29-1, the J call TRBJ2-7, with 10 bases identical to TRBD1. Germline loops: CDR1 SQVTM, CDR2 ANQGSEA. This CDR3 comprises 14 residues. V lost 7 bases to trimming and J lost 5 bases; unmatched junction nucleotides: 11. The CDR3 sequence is CSANTGQGLDEQYF. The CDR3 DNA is TGCAGCGCAAATACGGGACAGGGGTTAGACGAGCAGTACTTC.

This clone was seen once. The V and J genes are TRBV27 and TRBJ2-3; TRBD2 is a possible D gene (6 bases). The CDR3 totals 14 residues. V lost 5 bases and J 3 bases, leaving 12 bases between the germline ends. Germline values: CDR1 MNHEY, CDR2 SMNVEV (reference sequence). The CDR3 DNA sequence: TGTGCCAGCAGTCTAGGGAGGATGACAGATACGCAGTATTTT. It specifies CASSLGRMTDTQYF.

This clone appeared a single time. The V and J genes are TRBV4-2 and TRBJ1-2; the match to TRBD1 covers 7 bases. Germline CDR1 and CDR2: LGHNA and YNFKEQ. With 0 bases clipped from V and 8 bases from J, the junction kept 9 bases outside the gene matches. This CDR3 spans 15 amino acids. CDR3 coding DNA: TGTGCCAGCAGCCAAGATGCGAAGGGGGCGGGGGGCTACACCTTC. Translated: CASSQDAKGAGGYTF.

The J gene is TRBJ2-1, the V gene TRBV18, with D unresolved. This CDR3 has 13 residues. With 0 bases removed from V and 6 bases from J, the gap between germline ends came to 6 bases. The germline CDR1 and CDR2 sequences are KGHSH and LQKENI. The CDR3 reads CASSPPSPNEQFF. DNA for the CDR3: TGTGCCAGCTCACCACCTAGCCCCAATGAGCAGTTCTTC.